Below, one TCR beta chain is given with its context. This CDR3 has 16 residues. Germline loops: CDR1 LNHDA, CDR2 SQIVND (reference sequence). Trimming removed 3 bases at V and 2 bases at J, with 11 bases between. This specimen belongs to a study of blood T cell repertoires in COVID-19. Across the whole study: The samples span acute and convalescent COVID-19 from the United States, Italy and Spain.

In the source study's methods: Reference gene primer amplification gave estimated nucleated cell counts. Clones were sequenced by immunoSEQ multiplex PCR, and TCRdb holds only the in-frame ones, with some missing. The V and J calls and clone size are taken from that table; D and trimming were inferred from the DNA. Here the sample spans 120,000 or so clones, approximately 90% being singletons. Sequences were obtained from peripheral blood. This rearrangement joins TRBV19 to TRBJ2-6; perhaps TRBD2 as D (6 bases). This TCR came from a human donor in a cohort sampled during active COVID-19. The CDR3 sequence: CASSIGRGAGANVLTF. The CDR3 region has the DNA TGTGCCAGTAGTATTGGGCGCGGGGCTGGGGCCAACGTCCTGACTTTC. Supplemented by reference TRBV19 and TRBJ2-6, the full variable domain reads DGGITQSPKYLFRKEGQNVTLSCEQNLNHDAMYWYRQDPGQGLRLIYYSQIVNDFQKGDIAEGYSVSREKKESFPLTVTSAQKNPTAFYLCASSIGRGAGANVLTFGAGSRLTVL.